A selection of T cell receptor beta chains follows, all from one sample in a study of shared clonotypes between healthy human individuals. Some clones are missing from TCRdb's copy, which holds only in-frame ones; the method was immunoSEQ multiplex PCR. Among some 2,100,000 clones listed, around 95% were seen once. Sequencing was performed on naive CD4+ T cells sorted from blood. Every receptor here comes from a man between 18 and 35 years old in good health. Each CDR3 is given with its conserved first and last residue.

J	V	CDR3
TRBJ1-5	TRBV2	CASGQGNNQPQHF
TRBJ1-2	TRBV28	CASRSTGSYGYTF
TRBJ2-1	TRBV15	CATSPWDRVQRSSYNEQFF
TRBJ2-2	TRBV4-1	CASSYGGAEALNTGELFF
TRBJ1-4	TRBV4-3	CASSQEGGAGYEKLFF
TRBJ2-3	TRBV30	CAWIPSGRTDTQYF
TRBJ2-7	TRBV7-8	CASSGWDGSYEQYF
TRBJ1-5	TRBV2	CASSEGAYQPQHF
TRBJ1-6	TRBV30	CAWGQGMDSPLHF
TRBJ1-6	TRBV7-6	CASSALLEGPLHF
TRBJ1-3	TRBV4-2	CASSQVPGLSGNTIYF
TRBJ1-3	TRBV5-1	CASSETGTGAGNTIYF
TRBJ1-2	TRBV2	CATRTVTNYGYTF
TRBJ2-7	TRBV2	CAGSGNEYEQYF
TRBJ1-5	TRBV30	CAWSPGQPNQPQHF
TRBJ1-5	TRBV4-1	CASSSGTDVNQPQHF
TRBJ1-2	TRBV6-1	CASSDVQLGIYGYTF
TRBJ2-7	TRBV11-2	CASSLAGGSYEQYF
TRBJ2-7	TRBV6-1	CASRVTSGSYEQYF
TRBJ2-2	TRBV27	CASSSVAGAATGELFF
TRBJ2-3	TRBV10-1	CASSDGGLQDTQYF
TRBJ1-5	TRBV2	CASSLQEVDNQPQHF
TRBJ1-6	TRBV7-9	CASSSSAVTNSPLHF
TRBJ2-7	TRBV4-1	CASSHERTGISYEQYF
TRBJ2-1	TRBV5-4	CASSAASGLYNEQFF
TRBJ2-1	TRBV9	CASSVGLAGSGNEQFF
TRBJ2-2	TRBV6-5	CASSYRGTGGSGELFF
TRBJ2-7	TRBV5-4	CASSLEGTPLEQYF
TRBJ1-6	TRBV6-1	CASTHGTGDSPLHF
TRBJ1-6	TRBV7-2	CASSRAGQTLHF
TRBJ1-2	TRBV28	CASTGTANYGYTF
TRBJ1-2	TRBV20-1	CSARERDGYTF
TRBJ2-5	TRBV11-3	CASSPQGSETQYF
TRBJ1-4	TRBV5-1	CASRTLGTNEKLFF
TRBJ2-1	TRBV7-7	CASSLGLAEGNEQFF
TRBJ1-6	TRBV4-3	CASSQAYGEGNSPLHF
TRBJ2-5	TRBV5-1	CASSLSGTSQETQYF
TRBJ2-5	TRBV10-2	CASSAAGGLQETQYF
TRBJ2-6	TRBV18	CASSPQGGSGANVLTF
TRBJ2-5	TRBV7-9	CASSFVGSEETQYF
TRBJ1-2	TRBV18	CASSLPGQGNYGYTF
TRBJ2-3	TRBV10-3	CAISEGGSDTQYF
TRBJ1-1	TRBV7-2	CASTWTGTSHTEAFF
TRBJ1-3	TRBV7-3	CASSLTGNTIYF
TRBJ1-6	TRBV5-1	CASSPNVGGGSSPLHF
TRBJ2-7	TRBV6-1	CASTAGDRYEQYF
TRBJ2-3	TRBV2	CASWDSGTDTQYF
TRBJ1-6	TRBV5-1	CASSLTPGQTNSPLHF